The clone carrying this T cell receptor beta chain was recorded many times. Its target is not known. Amplification of TCR beta CDR3 regions was performed using RNA transcripts as template. HTBI primers drove first-round RT-PCR of the TCR CDR3. TCRdb ran MiXCR on the multiplex PCR reads and lists one entry per CDR3 protein. The sample contains approximately 690,000 distinct CDR3 sequences, about 15% of which appear only once. The record originates from a study of T cells in Graves' hyperthyroidism and ophthalmopathy. Study results and limitations: Before onset, ophthalmopathy was predicted by the model a median around 6.2 months earlier.

The sequence derives from a woman between 45 and 60 years old with Graves' ophthalmopathy. Material: blood.

CDR3 nucleotide sequence: TGCAGTGCGGAATCCGGACGCACTTCGACTGAAGCTTTCTTT. Its translation: CSAESGRTSTEAFF. The chain combines TRBV20-1 with TRBJ1-1; D is unresolved. V was clipped by 6 bases and J by 5 bases, with 19 bases between them. CDR3 length: 14 residues. Germline assignment: CDR1 DFQATT and CDR2 SNEGSKA (reference sequence).